This T cell receptor (beta chain) was sequenced for a study of shared clonotypes between healthy human individuals. The method was immunoSEQ multiplex PCR; TCRdb's version includes in-frame clones alone and lacks a portion of them. The data contain about 2,500,000 clones, roughly 92% of them singletons. Trimming pared 9 bases from V and 5 bases from J, leaving 11 bases between. The CDR3 length is 13 residues. The germline V gene has CDR1 LNHDA and CDR2 SQIVND (reference sequence). The sequence was collected from a man between 18 and 35 years old in good health. Sequencing used naive CD4+ T cells sorted from blood. Subset denoted: CD45RA+ positively selected. The chain is built from TRBV19 and TRBJ1-6; D gene uncertain. This CDR3 reads CASSTVDNSPLHF. CDR3 DNA sequence: TGTGCCAGCTCTACAGTGGATAATTCACCCCTCCACTTT.